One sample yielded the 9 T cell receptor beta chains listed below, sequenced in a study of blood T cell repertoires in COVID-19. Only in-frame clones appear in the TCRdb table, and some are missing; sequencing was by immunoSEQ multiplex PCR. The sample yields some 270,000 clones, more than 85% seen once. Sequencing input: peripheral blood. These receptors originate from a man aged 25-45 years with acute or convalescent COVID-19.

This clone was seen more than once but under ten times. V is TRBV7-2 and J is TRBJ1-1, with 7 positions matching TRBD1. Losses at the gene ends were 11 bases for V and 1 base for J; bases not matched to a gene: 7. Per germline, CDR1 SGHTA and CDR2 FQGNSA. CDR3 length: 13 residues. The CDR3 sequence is CAFHRDRNTEAFF. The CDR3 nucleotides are TGTGCCTTCCACCGGGACAGGAACACTGAAGCTTTCTTT.

Written as DNA, the CDR3 is TGTGCCAGCAGTTTATCCCCTACAGGGGGGAGGGCACCCCTCCACTTT. Its translation is CASSLSPTGGRAPLHF. This chain joins TRBV27 and TRBJ1-6, with TRBD1 identical over 8 bases. V dropped 0 bases and J dropped 11; count of bases not matched to a gene: 9. Germline V lookup: CDR1 MNHEY, CDR2 SMNVEV (reference sequence). CDR3 length: 16 amino acids.

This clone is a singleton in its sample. This CDR3 reads CASSFGFIAGGQETQYF. Written as DNA, the CDR3 is TGCGCCAGCAGCTTTGGTTTTATAGCGGGAGGGCAAGAGACCCAGTACTTC. The gene calls are TRBV5-1 and TRBJ2-5; TRBD2 agrees at 11 bases. The CDR3 covers 17 residues. The J segment lost 2 bases and the V segment lost 2 bases, leaving 8 bases of the junction unmatched. The germline CDR1 and CDR2 sequences are SGHRS and YFSETQ.

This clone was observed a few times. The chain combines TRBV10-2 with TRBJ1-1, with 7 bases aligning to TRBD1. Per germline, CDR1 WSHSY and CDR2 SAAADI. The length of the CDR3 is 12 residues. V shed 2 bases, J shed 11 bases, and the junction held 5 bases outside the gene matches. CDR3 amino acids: CASSEPGQWAFF. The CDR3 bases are TGCGCCAGCAGTGAGCCGGGACAGTGGGCTTTCTTT.

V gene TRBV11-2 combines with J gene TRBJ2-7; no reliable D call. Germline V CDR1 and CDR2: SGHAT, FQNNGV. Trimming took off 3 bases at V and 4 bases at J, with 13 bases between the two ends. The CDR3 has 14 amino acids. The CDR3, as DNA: TGTGCCAGCAGCTTCGGCGGAGAACCTTACGAGCAGTACTTC. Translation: CASSFGGEPYEQYF.

The CDR3 sequence: CASSQKAGLTQETQYF. CDR3 in DNA: TGTGCCAGCAGCCAAAAAGCGGGGCTAACCCAAGAGACCCAGTACTTC. J is TRBJ2-5 and V is TRBV3-1 (or the pseudogene TRBV3-2); TRBD2 matches at 7 bases. The CDR3 runs to 16 residues. V lost 2 bases to trimming and J lost 1 base; unmatched junction nucleotides: 7. Germline values: CDR1 LGHDT, CDR2 YNNKEL (reference sequence).

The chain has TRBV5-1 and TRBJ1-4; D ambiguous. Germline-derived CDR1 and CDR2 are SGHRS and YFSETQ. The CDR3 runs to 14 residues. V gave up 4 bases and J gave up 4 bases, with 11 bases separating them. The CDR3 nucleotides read TGCGCCAGCAGCGTAGGGAGGGTTAATGAAAAACTGTTTTTT. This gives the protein CASSVGRVNEKLFF.

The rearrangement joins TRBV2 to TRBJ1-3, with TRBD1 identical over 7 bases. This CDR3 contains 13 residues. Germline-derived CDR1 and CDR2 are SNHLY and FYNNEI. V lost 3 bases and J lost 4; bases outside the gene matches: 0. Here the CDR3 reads CASSEDRGNTIYF. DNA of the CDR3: TGTGCCAGCAGTGAGGACAGGGGAAACACCATATATTTT.

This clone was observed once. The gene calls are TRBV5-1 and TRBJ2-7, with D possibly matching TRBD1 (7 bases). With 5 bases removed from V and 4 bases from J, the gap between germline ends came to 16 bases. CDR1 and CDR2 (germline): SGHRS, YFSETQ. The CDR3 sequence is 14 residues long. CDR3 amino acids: CASRGGTAPYEQYF. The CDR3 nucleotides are TGCGCCAGCAGAGGGGGGACAGCCCCTTACGAGCAGTACTTC.